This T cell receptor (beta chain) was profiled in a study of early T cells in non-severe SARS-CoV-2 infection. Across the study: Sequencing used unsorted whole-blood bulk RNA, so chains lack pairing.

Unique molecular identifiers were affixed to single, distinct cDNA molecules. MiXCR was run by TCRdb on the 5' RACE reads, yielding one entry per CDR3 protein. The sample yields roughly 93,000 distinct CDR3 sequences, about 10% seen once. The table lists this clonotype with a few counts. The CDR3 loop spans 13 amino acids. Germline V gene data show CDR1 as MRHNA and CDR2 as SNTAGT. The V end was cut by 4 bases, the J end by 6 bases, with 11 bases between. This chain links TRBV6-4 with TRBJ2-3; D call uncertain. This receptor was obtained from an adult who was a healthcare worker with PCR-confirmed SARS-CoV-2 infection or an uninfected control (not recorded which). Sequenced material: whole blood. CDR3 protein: CASSGRSGDTQYF. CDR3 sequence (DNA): TGTGCCAGCAGTGGCCGATCTGGCGATACGCAGTATTTT.